A single sample is the source of the 12 T cell receptor beta chains below, sequenced in a study of radiotherapy plus CTLA-4 blockade in lung cancer. Sequenced by immunoSEQ multiplex PCR; TCRdb stores in-frame clones only, minus some. Of roughly 46,000 clones listed, around 77% are singletons. The source was peripheral blood, collected from a patient treated with radiotherapy plus ipilimumab. The source of these receptors is a human donor with non-small cell lung cancer who had stable disease on radiotherapy plus ipilimumab.

The gene calls are TRBV29-1 and TRBJ1-2, with a tentative D call TRBD1 (6 bases). CDR1 and CDR2 (germline): SQVTM, ANQGSEA. CDR3 length: 9 amino acids. The V and J ends lost 7 bases and 8 bases respectively, with 8 bases between them. CDR3 loop: CSGQEGYTF. CDR3 DNA sequence: TGCAGCGGACAGGAGGGCTACACCTTC.

In its sample, this clone was seen a few times. The V call is TRBV18, the J call TRBJ1-1, with unresolved D. The CDR3 has 14 amino acids. Looked up from germline, CDR1 is KGHSH and CDR2 is LQKENI. Trimming left V 1 base short and J 1 base short, with 7 bases between. The CDR3 protein is CASSPLYGNTEAFF. The DNA of the CDR3 is TGTGCCAGCTCACCACTCTATGGGAACACTGAAGCTTTCTTT.

The genes are TRBV10-2 and TRBJ1-5, with TRBD1 as a possible D gene (5 bases). This CDR3 spans 15 amino acids. Germline V gene sequence: CDR1 WSHSY, CDR2 SAAADI. The V and J ends lost 7 bases and 0 bases respectively, with 13 bases between them. The chain's CDR3 is CASMRGADSNQPQHF. DNA of the CDR3: TGCGCCAGCATGAGAGGGGCAGATAGCAATCAGCCCCAGCATTTT.

This clone was detected only a few times. The V and J genes are TRBV13 and TRBJ2-7; 8 nucleotides agree with TRBD1. The CDR3 sequence is 15 residues long. In germline, CDR1 is PRHDT, CDR2 FYEKMQ (reference sequence). The V segment lost 0 bases and the J segment 6 bases; nucleotides outside the gene matches: 7. CDR3 protein: CASSLGRGQMIEQYF. The CDR3 DNA is TGTGCCAGCAGCTTAGGCAGGGGGCAAATGATCGAGCAGTACTTC.

The chain combines TRBV18 with TRBJ1-1, with TRBD1 identical over 8 bases. The CDR3 is 16 residues long. Germline V gene lookup returns CDR1 KGHSH and CDR2 LQKENI. J was trimmed by 4 bases and V by 2 bases; bases with no gene match: 9. Here the CDR3 DNA reads TGTGCCAGCTCACCAGCCCCGCAGGGGGCAGGCACTGAAGCTTTCTTT. It translates to CASSPAPQGAGTEAFF. The entire variable domain, with the rest obtained from reference TRBV18 and TRBJ1-1, is as follows: NAGVMQNPRHLVRRRGQEARLRCSPMKGHSHVYWYRQLPEEGLKFMVYLQKENIIDESGMPKERFSAEFPKEGPSILRIQQVVRGDSAAYFCASSPAPQGAGTEAFFGQGTRLTVV.

This chain connects TRBV19 to TRBJ2-7; 8 nucleotides match TRBD1. With 5 bases clipped from V and 6 bases from J, the junction kept 12 bases outside the gene matches. Germline assignment: CDR1 LNHDA and CDR2 SQIVND (reference sequence). The CDR3 loop spans 15 amino acids. Here the CDR3 DNA reads TGTGCCAGTAGTTCGGTGGTGGGACAGGCACCCGAGCAGTACTTC. It encodes CASSSVVGQAPEQYF.

This chain uses TRBV6-5 with TRBJ1-5, with D perhaps TRBD1 (5 bases). There are 15 residues in the CDR3. CDR1 MNHEY and CDR2 SVGAGI come from the germline V gene. V dropped 6 bases and J dropped 5 bases, with 17 bases sitting between them. The CDR3 DNA is TGTGCCAGCAGCCCAGTGGCAGGGCCCCATCAGCCCCAGCATTTT. Translation: CASSPVAGPHQPQHF.

V and J are TRBV10-3 and TRBJ2-3, with 10 bases lining up with TRBD2. Germline V gives CDR1 ENHRY, CDR2 SYGVKD. CDR3 length: 15 amino acids. Unmatched junction bases numbered 9, after V lost 7 bases and J lost 5 bases. The CDR3 DNA follows: TGTGCCATCACCAGCGGGGGGGATCGTGGAGATACGCAGTATTTT. It specifies CAITSGGDRGDTQYF.

The chain joins TRBV29-1 to TRBJ1-2; D call uncertain. Germline CDR1 SQVTM, CDR2 ANQGSEA. This CDR3 contains 12 residues. V was trimmed by 0 bases and J by 5 bases, leaving 7 bases between them. CDR3 DNA: TGCAGCGTTGAAGAGGTTGAATATGGCTACACCTTC. Its translation is CSVEEVEYGYTF.

This chain links TRBV6-5 with TRBJ1-2; a weak D match, TRBD1 (5 bases). CDR1 MNHEY and CDR2 SVGAGI come from the germline V gene. V gave up 4 bases and J gave up 0 bases, with 9 bases separating them. This CDR3 region has 14 residues. The CDR3 sequence is CASSLGRTNYGYTF. CDR3 coding DNA: TGTGCCAGCAGTTTGGGGCGAACTAACTATGGCTACACCTTC.

The CDR3 is CAISERRDRGDNEQFF. In DNA, the CDR3 is TGTGCCATCAGTGAGCGGCGGGACAGGGGGGACAATGAGCAGTTCTTC. The rearrangement links TRBV10-3 to TRBJ2-1, with 11 bases that match TRBD1. Unmatched junction bases numbered 5, after V lost 2 bases and J lost 5 bases. This CDR3 spans 16 amino acids. The germline gives CDR1 ENHRY, CDR2 SYGVKD.

The chain is built from TRBV7-2 and TRBJ1-1; 7 nucleotides agree with TRBD1. J lost 2 bases, V lost 5 bases, and 5 bases had no gene match. The V gene's germline CDR1 is SGHTA and CDR2 FQGNSA. The CDR3 has 14 residues. The CDR3 region is CASSVTGINTEAFF. For the CDR3, the DNA is TGTGCCAGCAGCGTGACAGGGATCAACACTGAAGCTTTCTTT.